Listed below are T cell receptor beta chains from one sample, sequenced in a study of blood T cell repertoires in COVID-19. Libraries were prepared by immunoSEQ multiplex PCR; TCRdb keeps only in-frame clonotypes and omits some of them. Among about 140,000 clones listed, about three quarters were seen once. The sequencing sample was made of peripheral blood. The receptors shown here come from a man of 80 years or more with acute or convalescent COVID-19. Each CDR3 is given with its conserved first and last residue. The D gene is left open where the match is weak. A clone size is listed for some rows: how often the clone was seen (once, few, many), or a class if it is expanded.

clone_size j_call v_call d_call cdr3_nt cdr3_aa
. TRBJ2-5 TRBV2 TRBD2 TGTGCCAGCAGGGCCGCGGCGGGGGACCAAGAGACCCAGTACTTC CASRAAAGDQETQYF
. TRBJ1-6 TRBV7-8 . TGTGCCAGCAGCTTCGACAGACCCCAGAATTCACCCCTCCACTTT CASSFDRPQNSPLHF
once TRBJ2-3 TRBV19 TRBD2 TGTGCCAGTAGGACCGTAGCGGGCCCCAAAGATACGCAGTATTTT CASRTVAGPKDTQYF
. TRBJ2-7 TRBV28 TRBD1 TGTGCCAGCAGTTTACCGACAGGGATCTCCTACGAGCAGTACTTC CASSLPTGISYEQYF
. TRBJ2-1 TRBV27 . TGTGCCAGCAGTTTGGGAGGGGGGGAGTACAATGAGCAGTTCTTC CASSLGGGEYNEQFF
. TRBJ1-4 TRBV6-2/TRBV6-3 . TGTGCCAGCAGTTTGGGTCAGGGAGGCGAAAAACTGTTTTTT CASSLGQGGEKLFF
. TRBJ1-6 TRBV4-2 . TGTGCCAGCAGCCAAGATCAAAACAGGGCGGGCTATAATTCACCCCTCCACTTT CASSQDQNRAGYNSPLHF
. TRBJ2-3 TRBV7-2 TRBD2 TGTGCCAGCAGCTTAGGAGCGGGGGGGTGGTCAGATACGCAGTATTTT CASSLGAGGWSDTQYF
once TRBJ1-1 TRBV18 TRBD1 TGTGCCAGCTCACCGGGACAGCTGAACACTGAAGCTTTCTTT CASSPGQLNTEAFF
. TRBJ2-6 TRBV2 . TGTGCCAGCAGGGGTGGGGGGAACTCTGGGGCCAACGTCCTGACTTTC CASRGGGNSGANVLTF
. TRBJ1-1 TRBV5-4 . TGTGCCAGCAGCTTGGGAGGGGGCACTGAAGCTTTCTTT CASSLGGGTEAFF
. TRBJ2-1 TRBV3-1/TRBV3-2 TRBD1 TGTGCCAGCAGCCGCACCGGGACAGGGGAGGGGAATGAGCAGTTCTTC CASSRTGTGEGNEQFF
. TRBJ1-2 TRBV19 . TGTGCCAGTAGTATTTACGGGGGGTTAAACTCCCCCTATGGCTACACCTTC CASSIYGGLNSPYGYTF
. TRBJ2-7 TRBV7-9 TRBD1 TGTGCCAGCAGCCTCGGGACAGGGCTCTACGAGCAGTACTTC CASSLGTGLYEQYF
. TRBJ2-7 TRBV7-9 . TGTGCCAGCAGCTTAGTCGGGGGACCCGCCTACGAGCAGTACTTC CASSLVGGPAYEQYF
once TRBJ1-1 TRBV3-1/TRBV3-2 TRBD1 TGTGCCAGCAGCCGCCAGGGGGGGAACACTGAAGCTTTCTTT CASSRQGGNTEAFF
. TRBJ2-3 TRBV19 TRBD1 TGTGCCAGTAGTAGGGGACAGGGCCGCACAGATACGCAGTATTTT CASSRGQGRTDTQYF
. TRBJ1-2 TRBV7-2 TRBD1 TGTGCCAGCAGCTCCCCAGGGGGCGGCTATGGCTACACCTTC CASSSPGGGYGYTF
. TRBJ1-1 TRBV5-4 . TGTGCCAGCAGCTTGCTGTCAGGGAAGAACACTGAAGCTTTCTTT CASSLLSGKNTEAFF
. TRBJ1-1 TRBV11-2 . TGTGCCAGCAGCGGGACTGGAAGTCTACGCATGAACACTGAAGCTTTCTTT CASSGTGSLRMNTEAFF
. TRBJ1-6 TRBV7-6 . TGTGCCAGCAGCTTAAGGTCAGGTCCCAATTCACCCCTCCACTTT CASSLRSGPNSPLHF
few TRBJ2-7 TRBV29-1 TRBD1 TGCAGCGTAGTTAGGACAGGGGTCTACGAGCAGTACTTC CSVVRTGVYEQYF
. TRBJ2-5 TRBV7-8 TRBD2 TGTGCCAGCAGCGCTCTAGCGGCCGAAGAGACCCAGTACTTC CASSALAAEETQYF
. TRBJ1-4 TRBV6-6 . TGTGCCAGCAGCACGGGAGGGGAAAAACTGTTTTTT CASSTGGEKLFF
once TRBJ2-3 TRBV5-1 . TGCGCCAGCAGCTTGGTGGGCAGGGTGGAAGATACGCAGTATTTT CASSLVGRVEDTQYF
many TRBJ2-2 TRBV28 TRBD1 TGTGCCAGCAGCTACCCAGGGACAGGGACCGGGGAGCTGTTTTTT CASSYPGTGTGELFF
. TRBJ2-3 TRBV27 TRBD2 TGTGCCAGCAGTCGCGCGGGGGGGTATGGAGATACGCAGTATTTT CASSRAGGYGDTQYF
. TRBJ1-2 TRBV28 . TGTGCCAGCAGTACCACAGGGCCCTATGGCTACACCTTC CASSTTGPYGYTF
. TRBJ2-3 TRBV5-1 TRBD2 TGCGCCAGCAGCACGGGGGGAATCACAGATACGCAGTATTTT CASSTGGITDTQYF
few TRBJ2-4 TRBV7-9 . TGTGCCAGCAGCTCCCGGGACTCCCTAACCCTAGACATTCAGTACTTC CASSSRDSLTLDIQYF
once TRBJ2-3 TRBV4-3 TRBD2 TGCGCCAGCAGCCAAGAAGGGACTAGCGTCACAGATACGCAGTATTTT CASSQEGTSVTDTQYF
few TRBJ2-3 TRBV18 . TGTGCCAGCTCACCACCGGGGCCTCTAGGCGGCACAGATACGCAGTATTTT CASSPPGPLGGTDTQYF
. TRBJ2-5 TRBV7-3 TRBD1 TGTGCCAGCAGCATGGGACAGGGAGAGACCCAGTACTTC CASSMGQGETQYF
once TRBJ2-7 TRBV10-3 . TGTGCCATCAGTGAATGGGGGCGCTCAGGCGAGCAGTACTTC CAISEWGRSGEQYF
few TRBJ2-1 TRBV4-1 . TGCGCCAGCAGCCTCCCCGGAGTCAATGAGCAGTTCTTC CASSLPGVNEQFF
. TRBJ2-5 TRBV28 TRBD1 TGTGCCAGCAGTCCTACCGACAGGGAAGAGACCCAGTACTTC CASSPTDREETQYF
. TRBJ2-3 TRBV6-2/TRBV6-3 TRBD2 TGTGCCAGCAGTTACCTCCCGGGGGGGGGCCGGGATACGCAGTATTTT CASSYLPGGGRDTQYF
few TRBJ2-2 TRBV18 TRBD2 TGTGCCAGCTCACCATCGACTAGCGGGGGAGCCGGGGAGCTGTTTTTT CASSPSTSGGAGELFF
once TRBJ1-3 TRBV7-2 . TGTGCCAGCAGCTTTTCAGGGTTTGGAAACACCATATATTTT CASSFSGFGNTIYF
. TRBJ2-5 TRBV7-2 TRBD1 TGTGCCAGCAGCTTAGGGACAGGGGGCTACCAAGAGACCCAGTACTTC CASSLGTGGYQETQYF
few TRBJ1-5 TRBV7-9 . TGTGCCAGCAGCTCGGGGGAGGTCCAGCCCCAGCATTTT CASSSGEVQPQHF
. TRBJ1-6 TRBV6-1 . TGTGCCAGCAGTGAACAGTTCGGGGATAATTCACCCCTCCACTTT CASSEQFGDNSPLHF
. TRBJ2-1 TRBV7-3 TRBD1 TGTGCCAGCAGCTCGCGACAGGGGGTTTACAATGAGCAGTTCTTC CASSSRQGVYNEQFF
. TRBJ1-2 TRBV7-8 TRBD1 TGTGCCAGCAGCCCAGAGGGACAGGGCAAGGGCTATGGCTACACCTTC CASSPEGQGKGYGYTF
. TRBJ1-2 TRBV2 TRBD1 TGTGCCAGCTCAGGGGGCCAGTCCCTCCACGGCTACACCTTC CASSGGQSLHGYTF
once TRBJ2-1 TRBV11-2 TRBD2 TGTGCCAGCACCTTCTCGGGGGGACGGGGTAACAATGAGCAGTTCTTC CASTFSGGRGNNEQFF
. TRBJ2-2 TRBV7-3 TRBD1 TGTGCCAGCAGCCTCGGACAGGGTCCGTTCACCGGGGAGCTGTTTTTT CASSLGQGPFTGELFF
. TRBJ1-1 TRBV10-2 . TGCGCCAGCAGTCGAGACAGGTGGGGGAACACTGAAGCTTTCTTT CASSRDRWGNTEAFF
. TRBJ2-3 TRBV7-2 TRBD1 TGTGCCAGCAGCATCGACAGGGGGATAACAGATACGCAGTATTTT CASSIDRGITDTQYF
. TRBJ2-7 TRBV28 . TGTGCCAGCAGGCAACAGGGATCAAGGAGCTCCTACGAGCAGTACTTC CASRQQGSRSSYEQYF
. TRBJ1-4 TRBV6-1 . TGTGCCAGCAGTGAAGCTTCCAACCTAGGACTGTTTTTT CASSEASNLGLFF
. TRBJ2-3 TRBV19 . TGTGCCAGTAGTATATCCTTATCAGATACGCAGTATTTT CASSISLSDTQYF
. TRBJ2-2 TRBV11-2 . TGTGCCAGCAGTCGAGACAGGAACACCGGGGAGCTGTTTTTT CASSRDRNTGELFF